This TCR beta chain was recorded in a study of low-dose radiotherapy and immunotherapy resistance in tumors (dated by TCRdb to between 2021 and 2024). Broadly, across the study: In Cohort 1, 0.5 Gy per fraction was delivered every 2 weeks, and a total PTV dose of 6.5 Gy was prescribed. Cohort 2 received 1 Gy per fraction every two weeks, with a total of 13 Gy over 26 weeks. Nivolumab and ipilimumab were both given intravenously, with nivolumab at a 240 mg flat dose every two weeks and ipilimumab at 1 mg/kg every six weeks. Every two weeks, patients got intravenous cyclophosphamide at 200 mg/m2, given one day ahead of each radiation and immunotherapy administration. Patients took aspirin 300 mg orally once daily for four cycles, starting on cycle 1 day 1. The trial did not randomize participants into treatment groups. Eight patients were included in the translational analysis: three from the first dose cohort and the first five from the second dose cohort.

With regard to this clonotype: The clone's antigen remains unknown. Base qualities were left out, and no much larger clone turns up one base away.

What this sample's time point label stands for: after trial treatment. Taken with the paper, the label for treatment or condition translates to: LDRT plus nivolumab, ipilimumab, low-dose cyclophosphamide and aspirin (RACIN trial). Donors were enrolled in RACIN, a single-arm phase I dose-escalation trial in which nivolumab, ipilimumab, aspirin, low-dose cyclophosphamide and low-dose radiotherapy were combined. Eligible patients had advanced, TIL-negative solid tumors. Sequences SGHAT (CDR1) and FQNNGV (CDR2) are obtained from the germline V gene. V and J are truncated by 5 bases and 0 bases respectively, leaving an intervening sequence of 11 bases. Its CDR3 holds 14 amino acids, cysteine through phenylalanine. Of all the DNA, just the CDR3 is kept, 42 bases in frame from base 1. For sequencing, an Illumina HiSeq 2500 was employed. To make first-strand cDNA, Superscript III was used along with a set of TRAV- and TRBV-specific primers so that both the TCRalpha and TCRbeta chains were covered. A roughly 19-cycle PCR with Phusion amplified the TCRs, pairing a constant-region primer with the adapter that was attached to the V primers. The isolated mRNA was amplified using the MessageAmp II aRNA Amplification Kit, with in vitro transcription performed for about 15 hours at 37 degrees C. The Dynabeads mRNA DIRECT Purification Kit was used to isolate mRNA for TCR sequencing. A second approximately 25-cycle Phusion PCR added indexed Illumina adapters, and products were purified with AMPure XP beads. For the original study's pipeline: Using custom Perl scripts, TCR sequences encoding the same protein were pooled, out-of-frame sequences were removed, and the abundance of each clonotype was computed. The analysis excluded TCR sequences that were supported by just one read. The metrics used to describe the repertoires included Shannon entropy, Gini index, clonality, richness, and the frequency of TCRs shared between repertoires. The raw public data were reprocessed by TCRdb itself: fastp quality trimming at Q25, MiXCR clonotype calling, in-frame beta chains only. Rows are unified per CDR3 protein, each entry keeping the most common DNA and genes. The V and J calls and clone size come from TCRdb's table, not from the authors' own analysis. Present in this sample are roughly 90,000 distinct CDR3 sequences, 20% to 25% of which were seen just once. 10% to 15% of the sample is held by the ten biggest clonotypes.

The rearranged chain carries TRBV11-2 and TRBJ2-7; a confident D gene designation cannot be given. The material sequenced was PBMCs, taken after low-dose radiotherapy plus immunotherapy. The sequence came from a female donor with ovarian cancer. In nucleotide form, the sequence is TGTGCCAGCAGCCCCGGGTTTAGCTCCTACGAGCAGTACTTC. This is translated as CASSPGFSSYEQYF.